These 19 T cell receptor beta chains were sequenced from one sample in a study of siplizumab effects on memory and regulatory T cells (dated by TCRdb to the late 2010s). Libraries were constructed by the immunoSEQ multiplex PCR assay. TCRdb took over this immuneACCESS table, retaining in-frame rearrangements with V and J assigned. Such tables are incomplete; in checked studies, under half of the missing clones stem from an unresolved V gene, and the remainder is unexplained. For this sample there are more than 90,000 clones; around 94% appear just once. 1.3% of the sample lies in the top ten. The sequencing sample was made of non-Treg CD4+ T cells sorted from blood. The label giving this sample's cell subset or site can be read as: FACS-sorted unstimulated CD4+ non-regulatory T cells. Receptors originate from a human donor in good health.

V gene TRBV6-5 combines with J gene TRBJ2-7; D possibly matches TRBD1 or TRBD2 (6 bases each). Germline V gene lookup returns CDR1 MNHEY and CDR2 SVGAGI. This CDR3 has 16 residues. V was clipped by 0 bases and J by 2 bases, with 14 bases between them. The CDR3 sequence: CASSYSIVEGAYEQYF. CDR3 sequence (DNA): TGTGCCAGCAGTTACTCGATCGTGGAGGGGGCCTACGAGCAGTACTTC.

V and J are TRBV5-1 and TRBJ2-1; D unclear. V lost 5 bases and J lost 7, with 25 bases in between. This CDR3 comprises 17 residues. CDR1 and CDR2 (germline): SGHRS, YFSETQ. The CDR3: CASSDLISERIGNEQFF. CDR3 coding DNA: TGCGCCAGCAGTGATTTGATAAGCGAAAGGATCGGGAATGAGCAGTTCTTC.

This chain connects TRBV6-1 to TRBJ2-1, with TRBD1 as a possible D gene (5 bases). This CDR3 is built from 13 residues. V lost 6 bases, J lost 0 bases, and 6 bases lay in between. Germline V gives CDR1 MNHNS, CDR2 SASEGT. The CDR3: CASRGPSYNEQFF. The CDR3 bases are TGTGCCAGCAGGGGGCCCTCCTACAATGAGCAGTTCTTC.

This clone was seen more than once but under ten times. The CDR3: CASSSLGQGIYGYTF. The CDR3 DNA reads TGTGCCAGCAGCTCGTTGGGACAGGGGATCTATGGCTACACCTTC. The V call is TRBV5-4, the J call TRBJ1-2; 10 bases agree with TRBD1. CDR1 is SGHNT, CDR2 YYREEE, per germline (reference sequence). There are 15 residues in the CDR3. The junction had 6 bases not matched to a gene; V was cut back by 3 bases and J by 4 bases.

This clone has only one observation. The CDR3 protein is CASSPKKTGTSGRAEQYF. CDR3 in DNA: TGTGCCAGCAGTCCGAAGAAGACCGGGACTAGCGGGAGGGCCGAGCAGTACTTC. The V and J genes are TRBV28 and TRBJ2-7; 16 bases are a match to TRBD2. The length of the CDR3 is 18 residues. CDR1 MDHEN and CDR2 SYDVKM come from the germline V gene. With V trimmed by 5 bases and J by 6 bases, 13 bases remained unmatched.

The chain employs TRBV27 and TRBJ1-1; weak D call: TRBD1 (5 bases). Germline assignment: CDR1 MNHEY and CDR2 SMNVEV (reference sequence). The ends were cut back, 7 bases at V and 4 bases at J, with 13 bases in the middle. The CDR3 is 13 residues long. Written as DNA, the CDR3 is TGTGCCAGCATGATCAAGGGGACCACTGAAGCTTTCTTT. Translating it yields CASMIKGTTEAFF.

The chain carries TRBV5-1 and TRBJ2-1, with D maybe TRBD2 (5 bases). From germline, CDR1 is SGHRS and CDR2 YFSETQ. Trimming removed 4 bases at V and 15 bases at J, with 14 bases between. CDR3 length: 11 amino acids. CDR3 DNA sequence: TGCGCCAGCAGCCAAAGGGAGTCCTTGTTCTTC. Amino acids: CASSQRESLFF.

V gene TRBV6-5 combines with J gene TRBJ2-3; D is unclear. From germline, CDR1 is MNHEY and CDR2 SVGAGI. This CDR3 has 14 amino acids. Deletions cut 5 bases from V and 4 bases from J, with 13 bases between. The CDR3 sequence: CASSDLGFSDTQYF. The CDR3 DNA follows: TGTGCCAGCAGTGACCTTGGGTTTTCAGATACGCAGTATTTT.

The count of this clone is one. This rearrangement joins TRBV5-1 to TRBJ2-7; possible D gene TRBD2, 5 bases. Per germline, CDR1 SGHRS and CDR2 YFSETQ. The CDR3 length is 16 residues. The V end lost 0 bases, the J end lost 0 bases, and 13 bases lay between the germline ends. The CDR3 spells CASSLDVAHSSYEQYF. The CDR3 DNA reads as TGCGCCAGCAGCTTGGATGTAGCGCACAGCTCCTACGAGCAGTACTTC.

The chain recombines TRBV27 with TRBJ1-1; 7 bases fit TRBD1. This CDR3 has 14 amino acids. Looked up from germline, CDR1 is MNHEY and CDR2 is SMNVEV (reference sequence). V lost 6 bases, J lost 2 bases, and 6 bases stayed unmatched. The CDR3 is CASSQGQVNTEAFF. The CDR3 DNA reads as TGTGCCAGCAGCCAAGGACAGGTTAACACTGAAGCTTTCTTT.

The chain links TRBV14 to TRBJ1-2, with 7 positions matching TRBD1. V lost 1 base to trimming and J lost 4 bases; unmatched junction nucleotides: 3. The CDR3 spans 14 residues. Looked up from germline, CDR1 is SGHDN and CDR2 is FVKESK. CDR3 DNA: TGTGCCAGCAGCCAAGCCAGGGGGGCCTATGGCTACACCTTC. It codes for CASSQARGAYGYTF.

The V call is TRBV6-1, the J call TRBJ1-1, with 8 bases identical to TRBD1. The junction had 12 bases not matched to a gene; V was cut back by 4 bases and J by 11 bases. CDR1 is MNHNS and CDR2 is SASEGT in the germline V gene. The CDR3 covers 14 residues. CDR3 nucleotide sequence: TGTGCCAGCAGTGGAACAGGGGGGTTAATGTCGGCTTTCTTT. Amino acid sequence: CASSGTGGLMSAFF.

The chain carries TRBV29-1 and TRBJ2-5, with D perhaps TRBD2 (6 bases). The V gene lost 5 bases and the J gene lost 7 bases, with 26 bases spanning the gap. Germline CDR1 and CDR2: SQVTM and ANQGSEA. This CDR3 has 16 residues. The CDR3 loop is CSVRESISSGVGTQYF. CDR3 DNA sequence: TGCAGCGTTAGGGAGAGCATTTCATCGGGGGTTGGGACCCAGTACTTC.

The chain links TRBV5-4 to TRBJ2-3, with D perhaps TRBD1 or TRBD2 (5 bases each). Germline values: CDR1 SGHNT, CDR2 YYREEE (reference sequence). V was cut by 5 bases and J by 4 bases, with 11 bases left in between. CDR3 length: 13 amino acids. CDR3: CASRRGASDTQYF. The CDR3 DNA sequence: TGTGCCAGCAGGAGGGGCGCGTCAGATACGCAGTATTTT.

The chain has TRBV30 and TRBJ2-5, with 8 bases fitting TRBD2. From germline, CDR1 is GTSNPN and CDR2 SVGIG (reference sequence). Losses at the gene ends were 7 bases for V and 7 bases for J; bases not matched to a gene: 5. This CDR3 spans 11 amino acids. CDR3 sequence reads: CAFGLAATQYF. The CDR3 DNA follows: TGTGCCTTTGGACTAGCAGCGACCCAGTACTTC.

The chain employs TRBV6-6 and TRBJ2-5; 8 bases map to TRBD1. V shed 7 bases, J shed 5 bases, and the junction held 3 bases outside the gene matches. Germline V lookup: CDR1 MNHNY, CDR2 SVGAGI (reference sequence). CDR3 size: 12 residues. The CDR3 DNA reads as TGTGCCAGCACGGGGGACAGGGAGACCCAGTACTTC. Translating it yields CASTGDRETQYF.

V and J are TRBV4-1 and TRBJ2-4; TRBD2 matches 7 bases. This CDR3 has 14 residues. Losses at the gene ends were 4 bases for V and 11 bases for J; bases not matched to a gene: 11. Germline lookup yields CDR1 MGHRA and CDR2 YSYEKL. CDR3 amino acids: CASSLKSRDYFQYF. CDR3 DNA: TGCGCCAGCAGCCTGAAGAGCCGGGACTACTTTCAGTACTTC.

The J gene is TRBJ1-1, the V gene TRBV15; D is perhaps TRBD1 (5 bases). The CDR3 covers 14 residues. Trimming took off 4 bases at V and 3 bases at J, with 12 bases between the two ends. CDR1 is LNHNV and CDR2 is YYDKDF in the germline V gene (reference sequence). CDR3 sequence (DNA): TGTGCCACCAGCATATTACCGGGACACACTGAAGCTTTCTTT. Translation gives CATSILPGHTEAFF.

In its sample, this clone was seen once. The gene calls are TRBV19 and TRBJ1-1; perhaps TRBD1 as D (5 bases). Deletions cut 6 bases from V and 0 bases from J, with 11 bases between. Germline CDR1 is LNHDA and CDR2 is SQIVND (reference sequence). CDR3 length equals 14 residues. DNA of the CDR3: TGTGCCAGTAGGGCCGGACAAATGAACACTGAAGCTTTCTTT. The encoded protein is CASRAGQMNTEAFF.